The clone carrying this TCR beta chain was counted ten times or more. Using unique molecular identifiers, the investigators prepared the TCRbeta library. TCRdb passed the PCR reads through MiXCR, listing each CDR3 protein once. The repertoire holds roughly 190,000 distinct CDR3 sequences, with roughly 14% as singletons. This record comes from a study of T-cell reconstitution after alpha-beta-depleted transplantation in children. V lost 3 bases to trimming and J lost 3 bases, with 6 bases between them. This CDR3 has 13 residues. The clonotype comes from a human donor who donated a stem cell graft to a child with acute lymphoblastic leukemia. This specimen was PBMCs from the stem cell graft donor, taken from the stem cell graft. V is TRBV12-3 or TRBV12-4 and J is TRBJ1-5; no reliable D call. CDR3: CASSFSINQPQHF. The CDR3 DNA is TGTGCCAGCAGTTTTTCGATCAATCAGCCCCAGCATTTT.